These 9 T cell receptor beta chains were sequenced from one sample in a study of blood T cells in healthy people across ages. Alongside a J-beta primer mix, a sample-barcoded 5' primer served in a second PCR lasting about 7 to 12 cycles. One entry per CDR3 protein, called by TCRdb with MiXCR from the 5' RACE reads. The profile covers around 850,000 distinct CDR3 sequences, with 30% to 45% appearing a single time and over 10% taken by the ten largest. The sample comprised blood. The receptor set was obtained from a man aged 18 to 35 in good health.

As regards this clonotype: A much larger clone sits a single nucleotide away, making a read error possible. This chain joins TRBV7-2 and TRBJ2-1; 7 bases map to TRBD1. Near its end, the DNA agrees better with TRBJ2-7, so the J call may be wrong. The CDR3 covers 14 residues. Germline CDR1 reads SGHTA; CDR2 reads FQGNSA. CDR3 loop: CASSLVQGYNEQYF. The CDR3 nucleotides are TGTGCCAGCAGCTTAGTACAGGGGTACAATGAGCAGTACTTC.

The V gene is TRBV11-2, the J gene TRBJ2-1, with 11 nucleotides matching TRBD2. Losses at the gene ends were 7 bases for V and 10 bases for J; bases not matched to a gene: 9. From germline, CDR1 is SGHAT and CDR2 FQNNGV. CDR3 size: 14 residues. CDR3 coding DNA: TGTGCCAGCAACCCAACTAGCGGGAGAGAGGAGCAGTTCTTC. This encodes CASNPTSGREEQFF. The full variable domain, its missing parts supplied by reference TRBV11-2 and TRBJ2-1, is EAGVAQSPRYKIIEKRQSVAFWCNPISGHATLYWYQQILGQGPKLLIQFQNNGVVDDSQLPKDRFSAERLKGVDSTLKIQPAKLEDSAVYLCASNPTSGREEQFFGPGTRLTVL.

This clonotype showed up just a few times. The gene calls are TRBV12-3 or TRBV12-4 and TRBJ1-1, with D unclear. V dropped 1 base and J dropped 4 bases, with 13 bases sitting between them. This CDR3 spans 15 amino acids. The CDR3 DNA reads TGTGCCAGCAGTTTAGGGAGGGTTCTTAGCACTGAAGCTTTCTTT. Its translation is CASSLGRVLSTEAFF.

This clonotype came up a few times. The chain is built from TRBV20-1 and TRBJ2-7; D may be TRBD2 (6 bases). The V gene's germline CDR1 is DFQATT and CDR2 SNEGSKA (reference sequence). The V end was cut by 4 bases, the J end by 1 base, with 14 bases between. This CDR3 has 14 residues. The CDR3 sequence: CSATLSGWSYEQYF. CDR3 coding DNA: TGCAGTGCTACCTTGAGCGGGTGGTCCTACGAGCAGTACTTC.

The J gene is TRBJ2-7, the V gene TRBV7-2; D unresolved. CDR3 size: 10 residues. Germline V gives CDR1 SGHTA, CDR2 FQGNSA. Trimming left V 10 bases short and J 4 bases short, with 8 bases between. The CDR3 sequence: CATAGYEQYF. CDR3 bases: TGTGCCACAGCTGGGTACGAGCAGTACTTC.

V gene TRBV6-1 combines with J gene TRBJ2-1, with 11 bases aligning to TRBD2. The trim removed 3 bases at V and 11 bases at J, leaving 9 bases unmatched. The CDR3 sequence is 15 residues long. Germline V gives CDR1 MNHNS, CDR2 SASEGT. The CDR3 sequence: CASSDGASGGRKQFF. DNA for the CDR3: TGTGCCAGCAGTGATGGGGCTAGCGGGGGGCGGAAGCAGTTCTTC.

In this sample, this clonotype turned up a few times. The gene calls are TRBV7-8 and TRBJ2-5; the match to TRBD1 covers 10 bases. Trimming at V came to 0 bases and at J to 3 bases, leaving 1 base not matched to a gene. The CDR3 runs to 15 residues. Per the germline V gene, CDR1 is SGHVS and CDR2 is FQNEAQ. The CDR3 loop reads CASSLAGTGEETQYF. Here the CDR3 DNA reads TGTGCCAGCAGCTTAGCAGGGACAGGGGAAGAGACCCAGTACTTC.

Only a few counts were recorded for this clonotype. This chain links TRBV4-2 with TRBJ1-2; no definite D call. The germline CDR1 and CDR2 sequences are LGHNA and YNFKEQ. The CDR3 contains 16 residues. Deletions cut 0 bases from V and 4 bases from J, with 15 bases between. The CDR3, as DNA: TGTGCCAGCAGCCAAGATCGGGTAGGGTCGGCCTATGGCTACACCTTC. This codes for CASSQDRVGSAYGYTF.

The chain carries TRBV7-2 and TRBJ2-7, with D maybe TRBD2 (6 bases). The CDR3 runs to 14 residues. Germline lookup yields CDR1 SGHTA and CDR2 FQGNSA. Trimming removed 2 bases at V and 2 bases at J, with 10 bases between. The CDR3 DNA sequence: TGTGCCAGCAGCTTAAGTTGGGGGGCCTACGAGCAGTACTTC. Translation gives CASSLSWGAYEQYF.